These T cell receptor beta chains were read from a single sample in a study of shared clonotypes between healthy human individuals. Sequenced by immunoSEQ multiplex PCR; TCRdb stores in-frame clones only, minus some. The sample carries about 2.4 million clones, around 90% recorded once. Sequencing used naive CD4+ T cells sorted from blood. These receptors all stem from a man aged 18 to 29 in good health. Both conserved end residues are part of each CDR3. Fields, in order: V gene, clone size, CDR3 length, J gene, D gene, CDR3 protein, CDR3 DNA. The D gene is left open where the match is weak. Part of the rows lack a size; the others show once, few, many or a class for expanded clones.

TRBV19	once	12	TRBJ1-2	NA	CASSIGGDGYTF	TGTGCCAGTAGTATAGGAGGGGACGGCTACACCTTC
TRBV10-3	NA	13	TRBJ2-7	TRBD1	CAISGDSPYEQYF	TGTGCCATCAGTGGGGACAGCCCCTACGAGCAGTACTTC
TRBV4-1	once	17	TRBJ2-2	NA	CASSPPLRGQNTGELFF	TGCGCCAGCAGCCCACCTCTGCGGGGACAGAACACCGGGGAGCTGTTTTTT
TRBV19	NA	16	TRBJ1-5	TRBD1	CASSGLGQGWNQPQHF	TGTGCCAGTAGTGGACTTGGACAGGGGTGGAACCAGCCCCAGCATTTT
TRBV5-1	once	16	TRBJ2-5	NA	CASSLRSAEKGETQYF	TGCGCCAGCAGCTTGCGGTCCGCCGAAAAGGGGGAGACCCAGTACTTC
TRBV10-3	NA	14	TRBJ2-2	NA	CAIMGPANTGELFF	TGTGCCATTATGGGGCCCGCGAACACCGGGGAGCTGTTTTTT
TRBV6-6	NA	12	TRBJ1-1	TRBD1	CASSLVGTVAFF	TGTGCCAGCAGCCTCGTCGGGACAGTAGCTTTCTTT
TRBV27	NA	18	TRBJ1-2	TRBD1	CASSLYGGGTGGNYGYTF	TGTGCCAGCAGTTTATACGGGGGAGGGACAGGGGGCAACTATGGCTACACCTTC
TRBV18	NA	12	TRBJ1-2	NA	CASSWWGSGYTF	TGTGCCAGCTCCTGGTGGGGCAGTGGCTACACCTTC
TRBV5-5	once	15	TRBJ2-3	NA	CASSLSTVPTDTQYF	TGTGCCAGCAGCTTGTCAACAGTCCCCACAGATACGCAGTATTTT
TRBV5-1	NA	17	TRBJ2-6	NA	CASSSPQPAQGANVLTF	TGCGCCAGCAGCTCGCCCCAACCCGCCCAGGGGGCCAACGTCCTGACTTTC
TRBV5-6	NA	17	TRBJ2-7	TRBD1	CASSFMSGGRGSYEQYF	TGTGCCAGCAGCTTTATGTCAGGGGGAAGGGGGTCCTACGAGCAGTACTTC
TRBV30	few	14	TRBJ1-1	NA	CAWEGGGPWTEAFF	TGTGCCTGGGAGGGCGGGGGACCCTGGACTGAAGCTTTCTTT
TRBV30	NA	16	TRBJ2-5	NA	CAWSVPGRPGQETQYF	TGTGCCTGGAGTGTACCGGGCAGGCCGGGGCAAGAGACCCAGTACTTC
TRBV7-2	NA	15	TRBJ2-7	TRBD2	CASNPSGNPSYEQYF	TGTGCCAGCAACCCTAGCGGAAACCCTTCCTACGAGCAGTACTTC
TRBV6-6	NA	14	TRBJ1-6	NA	CASRTGSFNSPLHF	TGTGCCAGCAGGACGGGGAGCTTCAATTCACCCCTCCACTTT
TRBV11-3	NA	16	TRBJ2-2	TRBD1	CASSYDRGLGAGELFF	TGTGCCAGCAGCTACGACAGGGGGCTGGGAGCCGGGGAGCTGTTTTTT
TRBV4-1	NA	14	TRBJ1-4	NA	CASSRQAANEKLFF	TGCGCCAGCAGCCGACAGGCCGCTAATGAAAAACTGTTTTTT
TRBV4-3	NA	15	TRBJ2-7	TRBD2	CASSLAASGSYEQYF	TGCGCCAGCAGCCTTGCGGCTAGCGGGAGTTACGAGCAGTACTTC
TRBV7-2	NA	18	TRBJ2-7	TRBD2	CASSLGPGGSGRATEQYF	TGTGCCAGCAGCTTAGGCCCCGGGGGTAGCGGGAGGGCCACCGAGCAGTACTTC
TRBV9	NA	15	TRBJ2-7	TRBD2	CASSVGSGGNYEQYF	TGTGCCAGCAGCGTAGGAAGCGGGGGTAACTACGAGCAGTACTTC
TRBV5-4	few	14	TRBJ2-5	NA	CASSSTGFRETQYF	TGTGCCAGCAGCAGCACAGGGTTCAGGGAGACCCAGTACTTC
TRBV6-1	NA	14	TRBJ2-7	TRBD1	CASTPGQGAYEQYF	TGTGCCAGCACCCCGGGACAGGGGGCCTACGAGCAGTACTTC
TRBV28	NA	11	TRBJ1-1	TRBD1	CASSGGPEAFF	TGTGCCAGTTCAGGGGGACCTGAAGCTTTCTTT
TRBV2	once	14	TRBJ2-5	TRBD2	CASRAGTNQETQYF	TGTGCCAGCAGGGCGGGGACTAACCAAGAGACCCAGTACTTC